The 13 T cell receptor beta chains reported below all come from one sample, sequenced in a study of post-analysis software for immune sequencing data. TCR beta cDNA libraries included unique molecular identifiers. TCRdb re-called the PCR reads with MiXCR, one entry per CDR3 protein. The data hold roughly 800,000 distinct CDR3 sequences, with 25% to 30% observed a single time. Study-level points and caveats: Relative to controls, patients had about 5 TRBV segments at higher frequency, with TRBV5-6, TRBV5-1 and TRBV20-1 among these.

For these TCRs, the target antigens are not known. The sample taken for sequencing was blood. Receptors were obtained from a girl under 18 with multiple sclerosis.

This clonotype was detected only a few times. The V and J genes are TRBV27 and TRBJ2-5, with 9 bases fitting TRBD1. The CDR3 loop spans 17 amino acids. Germline trimming cut 6 bases from V and 2 bases from J; bases unmatched to any gene: 13. Germline lookup yields CDR1 MNHEY and CDR2 SMNVEV (reference sequence). Here the CDR3 reads CASRRGKGTGWQETQYF. CDR3 nucleotide sequence: TGTGCCAGCAGGAGAGGAAAAGGGACAGGGTGGCAAGAGACCCAGTACTTC.

The DNA of the CDR3 is TGTGCCAGCAGCGGGAGGACAACCGAGCAGTACTTC. As protein: CASSGRTTEQYF. The rearrangement uses TRBV9 and TRBJ2-7; D tentatively reads TRBD1 or TRBD2 (5 bases each). There are 12 residues in the CDR3. The V and J ends lost 3 bases and 6 bases respectively, with 10 bases between them. Per the germline V gene, CDR1 is SGDLS and CDR2 is YYNGEE.

This clonotype was counted between two and nine times. The genes are TRBV29-1 and TRBJ2-3, with 8 nucleotides matching TRBD1. The CDR3 contains 16 residues. Germline CDR1 SQVTM, CDR2 ANQGSEA. V shed 1 base and J 2 bases; nucleotides not matched to a gene: 8. The CDR3 reads CSVEGVWTGTTDTQYF. CDR3 DNA: TGCAGCGTTGAAGGTGTATGGACAGGGACCACAGATACGCAGTATTTT.

J is TRBJ1-4 and V is TRBV29-1; D gene ambiguous. CDR1 is SQVTM, CDR2 ANQGSEA, per germline. The CDR3 extends over 13 amino acids. CDR3 in DNA: TGCGGCGCGCGACTATCAGTGAATGAAAAACTGTTTTTT. Translating it yields CGARLSVNEKLFF. Full variable domain (missing parts from reference TRBV29-1 and TRBJ1-4): SAVISQKPSRDICQRGTSLTIQCQVDSQVTMMFWYRQQPGQSLTLIATANQGSEATYESGFVIDKFPISRPNLTFSTLTVSNMSPEDSSIYLCGARLSVNEKLFFGSGTQLSVL.

V and J are TRBV7-9 and TRBJ1-6; D unresolved. Germline V lookup: CDR1 SEHNR, CDR2 FQNEAQ (reference sequence). V dropped 5 bases and J dropped 8 bases, with 7 bases sitting between them. CDR3 length equals 12 residues. The CDR3, as DNA: TGTGCCAGCAGCCGCCCCCATTCACCCCTCCACTTT. It yields the protein CASSRPHSPLHF.

In its sample, this clonotype was seen a few times. The chain is built from TRBV24-1 and TRBJ2-1; D possibly corresponds to TRBD2 (6 bases). CDR1 and CDR2 from the germline V gene are KGHDR and SFDVKD. The CDR3 extends over 14 amino acids. The germline V and J ends were trimmed by 2 bases and 3 bases, with 7 bases remaining between them. CDR3 coding DNA: TGTGCCACCAGTGATTGGACTAACTACAATGAGCAGTTCTTC. Protein: CATSDWTNYNEQFF.

The chain is built from TRBV5-1 and TRBJ1-1, with D hard to call. There are 14 residues in the CDR3. Deletions cut 2 bases from V and 0 bases from J, with 8 bases between. The germline gives CDR1 SGHRS, CDR2 YFSETQ. CDR3 protein: CASSFELMNTEAFF. The CDR3 DNA reads TGCGCCAGCAGCTTCGAGCTAATGAACACTGAAGCTTTCTTT.

The rearrangement uses TRBV20-1 and TRBJ2-1; 7 bases are shared with TRBD2. The CDR3 runs 13 residues. Germline CDR1 and CDR2: DFQATT and SNEGSKA (reference sequence). Losses at the gene ends were 6 bases for V and 8 bases for J; bases not matched to a gene: 10. In DNA, the CDR3 is TGCAGTGCCTGGGAGCGGGAAATAGATGAGCAGTTCTTC. Translating gives CSAWEREIDEQFF.

V usage is TRBV7-9 and J usage is TRBJ2-3, with D perhaps matching TRBD2 (5 bases). This CDR3 has 16 amino acids. Trimming shortened V by 5 bases and J by 6 bases, and 21 bases separated the two germline ends. Germline V CDR1 and CDR2: SEHNR, FQNEAQ (reference sequence). CDR3: CASSALGRGPTDTQYF. Here the CDR3 DNA reads TGTGCCAGCAGCGCACTCGGTCGGGGTCCTACCGATACGCAGTATTTT.

This clonotype showed up just a few times. V gene TRBV20-1 combines with J gene TRBJ2-1; TRBD1 or TRBD2 may be the D gene (5 bases each). V gave up 5 bases and J gave up 3 bases, with 11 bases separating them. Germline V gene data show CDR1 as DFQATT and CDR2 as SNEGSKA (reference sequence). The CDR3 covers 13 residues. The chain's CDR3 is CSAVRGGYNEQFF. The CDR3 bases are TGCAGTGCTGTCCGTGGGGGCTACAATGAGCAGTTCTTC.

In this sample, this clonotype turned up a few times. It may be a read error: a sequence one base away is much more abundant. V gene TRBV5-1 combines with J gene TRBJ2-1, with D tentatively TRBD1 (5 bases). TRBJ2-7 explains the end of the DNA better; the J call may be wrong. Germline V gives CDR1 SGHRS, CDR2 YFSETQ. CDR3 length: 15 amino acids. The CDR3 spells CASSRGRRSYNEQYF. CDR3 coding DNA: TGCGCCAGCAGCAGGGGCAGGAGATCCTACAATGAGCAGTACTTC.

This clonotype was found a few times. This chain links TRBV12-3 or TRBV12-4 with TRBJ2-1; 8 bases are shared with TRBD2. V shed 6 bases, J shed 5 bases, and the junction held 18 bases outside the gene matches. This CDR3 comprises 18 residues. The CDR3 sequence is CASRSLSHAGGWNNEQFF. The CDR3 DNA is TGTGCCAGCAGATCCCTGAGTCACGCGGGAGGTTGGAACAATGAGCAGTTCTTC.

The genes are TRBV6-5 and TRBJ1-6; 7 nucleotides agree with TRBD1. V lost 4 bases to trimming and J lost 0 bases; unmatched junction nucleotides: 3. CDR1 MNHEY and CDR2 SVGAGI come from the germline V gene. CDR3 length: 16 amino acids. CDR3 in DNA: TGTGCCAGCAGTTCGACAGGGTCCTCCTATAATTCACCCCTCCACTTT. Translation gives CASSSTGSSYNSPLHF.